This TCR beta chain was sequenced during a study of blood T cell repertoires in COVID-19. Whole-study context: Nucleic acid was either cDNA or gDNA, and it came from T cells, B-cell-depleted T cells, or PBMCs.

In the authors' methods: Reference gene primer amplification in the assay estimated nucleated cell counts. TCRdb keeps only in-frame clones here, not all; method: immunoSEQ multiplex PCR. From that table come the V and J calls and clone size; the DNA was used to work out D and trimming. The sample gives about 320,000 clones, about 84% of which show up once; around 1.5% is in the top ten. The CDR3 is 15 residues long. Per the germline V gene, CDR1 is SGHRS and CDR2 is YFSETQ. This clone was seen only a few times. Mismatch with germline at one junction end may stem from a read error. The genes are TRBV5-1 and TRBJ2-2, with TRBD1 matching 7 bases. The TCR originated in a woman aged 45 to 65 with acute or convalescent COVID-19. The specimen sequenced was peripheral blood. The chain's CDR3 is CASRLGQSNNGELFF. The DNA of the CDR3 is TGCGCCAGCAGACTGGGACAGAGTAACAACGGGGAGCTGTTTTTT. The whole variable domain, filled in from reference TRBV5-1 and TRBJ2-2, reads KAGVTQTPRYLIKTRGQQVTLSCSPISGHRSVSWYQQTPGQGLQFLFEYFSETQRNKGNFPGRFSGRQFSNSRSEMNVSTLELGDSALYLCASRLGQSNNGELFFGEGSRLTVL.